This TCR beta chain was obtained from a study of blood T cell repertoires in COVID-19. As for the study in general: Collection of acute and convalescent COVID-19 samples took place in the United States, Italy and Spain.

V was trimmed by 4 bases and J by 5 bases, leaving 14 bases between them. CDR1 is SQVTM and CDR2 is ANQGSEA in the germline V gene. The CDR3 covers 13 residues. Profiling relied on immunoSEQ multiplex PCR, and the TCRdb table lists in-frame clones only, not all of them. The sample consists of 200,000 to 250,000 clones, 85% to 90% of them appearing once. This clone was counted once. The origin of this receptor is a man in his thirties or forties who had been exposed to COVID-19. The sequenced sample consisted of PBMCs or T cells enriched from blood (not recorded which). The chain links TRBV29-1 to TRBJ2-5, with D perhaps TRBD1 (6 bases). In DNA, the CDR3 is TGCAGCGTTGTGGTGGGGGCAGGGGAGACCCAGTACTTC. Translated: CSVVVGAGETQYF.